This T cell receptor (beta chain) was observed in a study of vaccination effects on CD4 cells after COVID-19. Study summary: Culturing of under 2.5 million PBMC per well took place with around 9 IU/ml IL-2 and approximately 9.1 ug/ml peptides. Study-wide points: The study enrolled few convalescent patients and sampled no early post-infection timepoints.

Scientists isolated CD4+ T cells after an approximately 10-day culture period ended. It was two doses of either the BNT162b2 or mRNA-1273 vaccine that participants received. Half-medium replacement with IL-2 medium occurred on days 3 and 7. As regards this clone: Its target is unknown.

J lost 0 bases, V lost 2 bases, and 3 bases had no gene match. Germline CDR1 reads MNHNS; CDR2 reads SASEGT. The CDR3 spans 16 residues. Profiled with immunoSEQ multiplex PCR; TCRdb holds only in-frame clones, not every one. The sample carries some 60,000 clones, nearly 80% recorded once. This material consisted of CD4+ T cells from PBMCs cultured without peptide, taken after COVID-19 vaccination. The rearrangement links TRBV6-1 to TRBJ1-5, with 8 bases fitting TRBD1. The clonotype was recovered from a human donor who received a COVID-19 vaccine. CDR3 sequence reads: CASSEFDRGSNQPQHF. In DNA form, the CDR3 reads TGTGCCAGCAGTGAATTTGACAGGGGTAGCAATCAGCCCCAGCATTTT.